The entry below describes one T cell receptor (beta chain). Its target is unknown. The V gene's germline CDR1 is MGHRA and CDR2 YSYEKL. CDR3 size: 14 residues. With 0 bases removed from V and 9 bases from J, the gap between germline ends came to 12 bases. These data are taken from a study of T cell responses to AZD1222 COVID-19 vaccine. Points from the study as a whole: At study baseline, merely a handful of AZD1222 recipients were seropositive. Possibly, clonal diversity was underestimated; donors were largely white British and included more females. Among vaccine-associated CD4 TCRs, coverage spanned spike, with dominance at 160-218 and 743-854. Repertoires were obtained solely post-peak T cell response.

Using immunoSEQ multiplex PCR, the repertoire was profiled, and TCRdb retains in-frame clones only, with some absent. The profile covers 88,000 or so clones, with 85% to 90% appearing a single time and approximately 5.2% taken by the ten largest. This sequence originates from an adult who received the AZD1222 COVID-19 vaccine. The chain carries TRBV4-1 and TRBJ1-5, with a tentative D call TRBD1 (6 bases). This specimen consisted of peripheral blood, obtained 28 days after the second AZD1222 dose. CDR3 DNA: TGCGCCAGCAGCCAAGAGAGGGGGGGATTGCCCCAGCATTTT. It specifies CASSQERGGLPQHF.